The rows below give T cell receptor beta chains drawn from one sample of a study of blood T cell repertoires in COVID-19. TCRdb's table, derived via immunoSEQ multiplex PCR, lists solely in-frame clones and lacks some. The data hold 310,000 or so clones, with roughly 90% observed a single time. Sequencing was carried out using peripheral blood. These receptor sequences come from a man younger than 45 with COVID-19, enrolled during active disease. The CDR3 runs from the conserved cysteine through the conserved F or W. The D gene is left open where the match is weak. Expanded clones get a size class; other rows say once, few or many, or leave the size out.

j_gene,abundance,d_gene,v_gene,CDR3nt,CDR3aa
TRBJ2-1,.,.,TRBV27,TGTGCCAGCAGTCCTACAGGGTCCACAATGTACAATGAGCAGTTCTTC,CASSPTGSTMYNEQFF
TRBJ1-2,.,.,TRBV4-3,TGCGCCAGCAGCCAAGCAGGGTTGGGCGGCTACACCTTC,CASSQAGLGGYTF
TRBJ2-3,.,.,TRBV5-1,TGCGCCAGCAGCCCCCTGGGGACTAGCACAGATACGCAGTATTTT,CASSPLGTSTDTQYF
TRBJ2-1,once,.,TRBV9,TGTGCCAGCAGCGTACAGGGGCCCTACAATGAGCAGTTCTTC,CASSVQGPYNEQFF
TRBJ2-1,once,TRBD2,TRBV7-2,TGTGCCAGCAGCTTAGAAGGGACTAGCGGGAGGAATGAGCAGTTCTTC,CASSLEGTSGRNEQFF
TRBJ2-4,.,TRBD1,TRBV6-2/TRBV6-3,TGTGCCAGCAGTTACTTCCGGGACAGGGGACTTTCGACCAAAAACATTCAGTACTTC,CASSYFRDRGLSTKNIQYF
TRBJ1-1,.,.,TRBV9,TGTGCCAGCAGCGTAGTACAGTCAGCACGGGGAACTGAAGCTTTCTTT,CASSVVQSARGTEAFF
TRBJ1-6,few,.,TRBV7-3,TGTGCCAGCAGCTTAATAGGGAGTTCAAATTCACCCCTCCACTTT,CASSLIGSSNSPLHF
TRBJ2-7,.,TRBD1,TRBV24-1,TGTGCCACCAGTGATTCCGGGACAGGCGAGAGGGAGCAGTACTTC,CATSDSGTGEREQYF
TRBJ2-7,.,.,TRBV19,TGTGCCAGTACCCCGGGGCAGGGGTCCACCTACGAGCAGTACTTC,CASTPGQGSTYEQYF
TRBJ2-2,few,TRBD1,TRBV5-4,TGTGCCAGCAGCCCAGGGGGCTTCGGGGAGCTGTTTTTT,CASSPGGFGELFF
TRBJ1-2,.,.,TRBV6-5,TGTGCCAGCGGCCCCCTTGGCAGGGGCGATGGCTACACCTTC,CASGPLGRGDGYTF
TRBJ2-1,.,.,TRBV7-8,TGTGCCAGCAGCTCCTTTTGGGGAGAAGCGGCTGAGCAGTTCTTC,CASSSFWGEAAEQFF
TRBJ1-5,.,TRBD1,TRBV9,TGTGCCAGCACCGGGACAGGGCTTATTCGGGACAGAAGTCAGCCCCAGCATTTT,CASTGTGLIRDRSQPQHF
TRBJ2-7,once,TRBD2,TRBV7-2,TGTGCCAGCAGCTTATTGCTAGCGGAGCCCTACGAGCAGTACTTC,CASSLLLAEPYEQYF
TRBJ1-2,once,TRBD1,TRBV19,TGTGCCAGTAGCGACAGGGGGTTCTATGGCTACACCTTC,CASSDRGFYGYTF
TRBJ1-4,few,TRBD1,TRBV25-1,TGTGCCAGCAGTGAACGACAGGGTAGTAGGGAAAAACTGTTTTTT,CASSERQGSREKLFF
TRBJ2-2,.,.,TRBV6-5,TGTGCCAGCAGGGGGGGTGCCGGGGAGCTGTTTTTT,CASRGGAGELFF
TRBJ2-1,.,.,TRBV2,TGTGCCAGCAGTGCAGGGTCGGTTGTGAATGAGCAGTTCTTC,CASSAGSVVNEQFF
TRBJ1-2,.,.,TRBV15,TGTGCCACCAGCAGGGGGGCGGGAGCCTATGGCTACACCTTC,CATSRGAGAYGYTF
TRBJ2-7,.,TRBD2,TRBV7-8,TGTGCCAGCAGGGATCCCGGACTAGCGGGCTCCTACGAGCAGTACTTC,CASRDPGLAGSYEQYF
TRBJ1-2,.,.,TRBV5-1,TGCGCCAGCAGCTTGGATCGGGGGTTTGGCTACACCTTC,CASSLDRGFGYTF
TRBJ2-3,.,.,TRBV6-2/TRBV6-3,TGTGCCAGCAGTTACTCCACGGGGACATCTAGGGGGTATGAGGAAGGTACGCAGTATTTT,CASSYSTGTSRGYEEGTQYF
TRBJ1-5,.,.,TRBV11-2,TGTGCCAGCAGCTTACGGGGGGAGCATCAGCCCCAGCATTTT,CASSLRGEHQPQHF
TRBJ1-2,.,.,TRBV3-1/TRBV3-2,TGTGCCAGCAGCCAAGGTCCCGGGTCCTACTATGGCTACACCTTC,CASSQGPGSYYGYTF
TRBJ2-3,.,TRBD2,TRBV11-3,TGTGCCAGCAGCCCGCGGACTAGCGGGGGCGGTTATACGCAGTATTTT,CASSPRTSGGGYTQYF
TRBJ2-3,.,TRBD2,TRBV3-1/TRBV3-2,TGTGCCAGCAGCCAACAAGGTAGCGGGAGGGCCAAAAAAGGTCAGGATACGCAGTATTTT,CASSQQGSGRAKKGQDTQYF
TRBJ1-5,.,.,TRBV12-3/TRBV12-4,TGTGCCAGCGGGCAGGGCGGTCAGCCCCAGCATTTT,CASGQGGQPQHF
TRBJ2-5,.,TRBD2,TRBV5-6,TGTGCCAGCAGCCGTGGTACTAGCGGGGCCCAAGAGACCCAGTACTTC,CASSRGTSGAQETQYF
TRBJ2-1,once,.,TRBV4-1,TGCGCCAGCAGCCAAGACCCCCTAGATACGGTATACAATGAGCAGTTCTTC,CASSQDPLDTVYNEQFF
TRBJ2-7,.,.,TRBV7-9,TGTGCCAGCAGCTTAAAAGGGGGAAACGAGCAGTACTTC,CASSLKGGNEQYF
TRBJ2-2,.,.,TRBV9,TGTGCCAGCAGCGTAACTAACACCGGGGAGCTGTTTTTT,CASSVTNTGELFF
TRBJ1-1,.,.,TRBV6-2/TRBV6-3,TGTGCCAGCAGTCCCCATAGCATGAACACTGAAGCTTTCTTT,CASSPHSMNTEAFF
TRBJ1-1,.,TRBD1,TRBV19,TGTGCCAGTAGTACAGGGGGCGCGGGCACTGAAGCTTTCTTT,CASSTGGAGTEAFF
TRBJ2-7,.,.,TRBV6-5,TGTGCCAGCAGTTACTCGATTTCGGACACCTACGAGCAGTACTTC,CASSYSISDTYEQYF
TRBJ2-1,once,TRBD2,TRBV6-2/TRBV6-3,TGTGCCAGCAGCCTACTAGCGGGGGGGTACAATGAGCAGTTCTTC,CASSLLAGGYNEQFF